The clone carrying this T cell receptor (beta chain) showed up many times. This sample is drawn from a study of T cells in Graves' hyperthyroidism and ophthalmopathy. V was shortened by 3 bases and J by 3 bases, with 12 bases between the two germline ends. Germline lookup yields CDR1 ENHRY and CDR2 SYGVKD. The CDR3 loop spans 14 amino acids. Graves' hyperthyroidism qualified as stable when ophthalmopathy did not progress within 18 months. Diagnosis relied on clinical symptoms, serum thyroxine and TRAb, thyroid ultrasound and orbital computed tomography. The investigators amplified TCR beta CDR3 regions from RNA transcripts. RT-PCR in the first round (using the HTBI primer set) targeted the TCR CDR3. Using its own MiXCR run on the multiplex PCR reads, TCRdb lists one record per CDR3 protein. The sample lists hundreds of thousands of distinct CDR3 sequences, less than 15% occurring once.

Specimen: blood. The rearrangement uses TRBV10-3 and TRBJ2-7; weak D call: TRBD2 (6 bases). The clonotype comes from a woman under 30 with Graves' hyperthyroidism. CDR3 amino acids: CAISEAGRHYEQYF. The CDR3 DNA reads TGTGCCATCAGTGAAGCCGGGAGACACTACGAGCAGTACTTC.